The T cell receptor beta chain described here comes from a study of CD8+ T cells in alopecia areata. Extraction and reverse transcription of RNA yielded cDNA as the sequencing template. Here immunoSEQ multiplex PCR was the method, and the copy in TCRdb shows in-frame clones only, minus some. The sample has 25,000 or so clones; about 47% are singletons. The germline V gene has CDR1 MDHEN and CDR2 SYDVKM. The V end was cut by 2 bases, the J end by 4 bases, with 8 bases between. The CDR3 is 14 residues long. The sequence came from a human donor with alopecia areata. This chain uses TRBV28 with TRBJ2-2; D uncertain. The sample comprised NKG2D-high CD8+ T cells sorted from blood. The CDR3 DNA reads TGTGCCAGCAGTTTAGGTCGGGTCACCGGGGAGCTGTTTTTT. It yields the protein CASSLGRVTGELFF.